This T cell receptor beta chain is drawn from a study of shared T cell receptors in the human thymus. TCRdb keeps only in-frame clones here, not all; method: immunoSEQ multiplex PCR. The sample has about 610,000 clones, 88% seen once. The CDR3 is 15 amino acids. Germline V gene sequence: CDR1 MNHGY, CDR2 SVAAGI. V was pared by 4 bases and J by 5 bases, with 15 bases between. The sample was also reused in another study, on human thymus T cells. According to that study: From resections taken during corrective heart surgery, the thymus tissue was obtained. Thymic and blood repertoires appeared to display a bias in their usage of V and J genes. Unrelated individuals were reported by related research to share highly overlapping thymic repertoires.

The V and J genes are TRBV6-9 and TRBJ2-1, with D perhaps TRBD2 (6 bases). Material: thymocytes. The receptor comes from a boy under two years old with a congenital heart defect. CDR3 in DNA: TGTGCCAGCAGTTCTCCGGGACTGGGGGACAATGAGCAGTTCTTC. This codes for CASSSPGLGDNEQFF.